These T cell receptor beta chains were read from a single sample in a study of blood T cell repertoires in COVID-19. TCRdb's copy holds only in-frame clones and misses some; the assay was immunoSEQ multiplex PCR. The data show about 200,000 clones, about 90% seen once. Material: peripheral blood. Receptors were obtained from a man between 60 and 70 years old with COVID-19, enrolled during active disease. Each CDR3 is given with its conserved first and last residue. D genes are given only for firm matches. Size values are once, few and many counts, or a class for expanded clones, and some rows have none.

J | D | V | size | DNA | CDR3
TRBJ1-1 | - | TRBV19 | - | TGTGCCAGTAGCAGGCGTTCAGAGGGGGGGTCTGAAGCTTTCTTT | CASSRRSEGGSEAFF
TRBJ2-7 | TRBD1 | TRBV5-6 | once | TGTGCCAGCAGCGTAGGACAGGGGTCGAGCGAGCAGTACTTC | CASSVGQGSSEQYF
TRBJ2-3 | - | TRBV7-2 | - | TGTGCCAGCAGTTCCCCAGTGGATACGCAGTATTTT | CASSSPVDTQYF
TRBJ1-4 | TRBD1 | TRBV5-1 | - | TGCGCCAGCAGCTTGGGGGCCGGGACAGAGGATGAAAAACTGTTTTTT | CASSLGAGTEDEKLFF
TRBJ1-2 | - | TRBV28 | - | TGTGCCAGCAGCACAGGGAACGGCTACACCTTC | CASSTGNGYTF
TRBJ2-1 | TRBD1 | TRBV6-6 | - | TGTGCCAGCAGTCCGGACAGGGTCTTCTCCTACAATGAGCAGTTCTTC | CASSPDRVFSYNEQFF
TRBJ1-5 | - | TRBV27 | - | TGTGCCAGCAGTTTATCGCCAGCTCCCGAGGGAAAGCCCCAGCATTTT | CASSLSPAPEGKPQHF
TRBJ2-7 | - | TRBV24-1 | - | TGTGCCACCAGTGATACCGGACTTTACGAGCAGTACTTC | CATSDTGLYEQYF
TRBJ2-3 | TRBD2 | TRBV7-3 | - | TGTGCCAGCAGCTTAGCCGGGGGGGCGGTAGATACGCAGTATTTT | CASSLAGGAVDTQYF
TRBJ1-1 | - | TRBV28 | - | TGTGCCAGCAGTTCCGGGTTTACAGCTTTCTTT | CASSSGFTAFF
TRBJ1-2 | TRBD1 | TRBV4-1 | - | TGCGCCAGCAGCCAGAAGTACCCTACAGGGGGCGCTAACTATGGCTACACCTTC | CASSQKYPTGGANYGYTF
TRBJ1-3 | - | TRBV15 | - | TGTGCCACCAGCAGAGACCGGGGGGCCATTGGACAGTCTAACACCATATATTTT | CATSRDRGAIGQSNTIYF
TRBJ2-2 | - | TRBV3-1/TRBV3-2 | few | TGTGCCAGCAGCCGAACAGACGCCGGGGAGCTGTTTTTT | CASSRTDAGELFF
TRBJ2-5 | - | TRBV5-1 | - | TGCGCCAGCAGCTTGGTGACAGGTCAACTGTACCAAGAGACCCAGTACTTC | CASSLVTGQLYQETQYF
TRBJ1-6 | - | TRBV7-2 | - | TGTGCCAGCAGTCTAGAGAGGGAAGGTACACCCCTCCACTTT | CASSLEREGTPLHF
TRBJ1-4 | - | TRBV27 | - | TGTGCCAGCAGTTTACGTTGGGACATGTACGAAAAACTGTTTTTT | CASSLRWDMYEKLFF
TRBJ1-3 | - | TRBV4-3 | - | TGCGCCAGCAGCCGGGCAGGGAGGTATGGAAACACCATATATTTT | CASSRAGRYGNTIYF
TRBJ1-1 | - | TRBV19 | - | TGTGCCAGTAGTATGGACAGTTACACTGAAGCTTTCTTT | CASSMDSYTEAFF
TRBJ2-3 | TRBD2 | TRBV11-2 | - | TGTGCCAGCAGATTAATCTTGGGACTAGCGGGAGCCACAGATACGCAGTATTTT | CASRLILGLAGATDTQYF
TRBJ2-3 | TRBD2 | TRBV3-1/TRBV3-2 | once | TGTGCCAGCAGCCATTCCCTCCTCGGGGGTAGCGGGGGCCAGTTTAGCACAGATACGCAGTATTTT | CASSHSLLGGSGGQFSTDTQYF
TRBJ2-1 | - | TRBV3-1/TRBV3-2 | - | TGTGCCAGCAAAGGGGGGGCCGCCTACAATGAGCAGTTCTTC | CASKGGAAYNEQFF
TRBJ1-1 | TRBD1 | TRBV10-3 | - | TGTGCCACCGGGACAGATACGGACGCTGAAGCTTTCTTT | CATGTDTDAEAFF
TRBJ2-7 | - | TRBV7-9 | - | TGTGCCAGCAGCTTAGCGGGCAACGGCTACGAGCAGTACTTC | CASSLAGNGYEQYF
TRBJ2-7 | TRBD1 | TRBV19 | - | TGTGCCAGTAGTCCATCAGGGGGCACCCCCTTCTACGAGCAGTACTTC | CASSPSGGTPFYEQYF